This TCR beta chain was found in a study of CD8 T cells in Susac syndrome. Study-wide points: It was acknowledged in the study that its TCR sequencing and HLA analysis involved a relatively small number of individuals.

The CDR3 contains 13 residues. CDR1 DFQATT and CDR2 SNEGSKA come from the germline V gene (reference sequence). V lost 7 bases, J lost 6 bases, and 11 bases stayed unmatched. With respect to this clonotype: Its antigen remains unknown.

Random hexamers were used to reverse transcribe an amount of about 0.5 to 1 ug RNA. Multiplex PCR with immunoSEQ amplified the TCR beta CDR3 across 54 Vbeta and 13 Jbeta. TCRdb re-derived calls from the immunoSEQ multiplex PCR reads in MiXCR, one entry per CDR3 protein. Among approximately 210,000 distinct CDR3 sequences listed, about 96% were seen once. Negative isolation was used for CD8+ and CD4+ T cells and FACS enrichment for TEMRA cells. The receptor's source is a human donor with multiple sclerosis. The gene calls are TRBV20-1 and TRBJ1-1; 7 bases map to TRBD1. Sequenced: CD4+ T cells from PBMCs. The CDR3 loop reads CSVRRDSNSEAFF. In DNA, the CDR3 is TGCAGTGTTAGGCGGGACAGTAACTCTGAAGCTTTCTTT.